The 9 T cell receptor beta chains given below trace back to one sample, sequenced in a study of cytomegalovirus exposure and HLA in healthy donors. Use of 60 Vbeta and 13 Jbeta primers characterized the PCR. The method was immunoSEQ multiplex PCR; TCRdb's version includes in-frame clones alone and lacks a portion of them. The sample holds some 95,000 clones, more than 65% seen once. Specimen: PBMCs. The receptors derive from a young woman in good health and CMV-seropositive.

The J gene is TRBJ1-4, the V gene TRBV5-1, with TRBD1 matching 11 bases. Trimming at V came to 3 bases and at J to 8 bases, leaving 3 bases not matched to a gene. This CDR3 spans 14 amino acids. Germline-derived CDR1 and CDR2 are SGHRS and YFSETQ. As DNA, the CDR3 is TGCGCCAGCAGCTCCGGGACAGGGGGGGAAAAACTGTTTTTT. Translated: CASSSGTGGEKLFF.

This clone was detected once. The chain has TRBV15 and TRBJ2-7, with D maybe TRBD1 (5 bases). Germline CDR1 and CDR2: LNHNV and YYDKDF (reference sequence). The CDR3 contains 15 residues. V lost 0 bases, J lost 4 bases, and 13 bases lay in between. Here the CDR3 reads CATSRDPQGTYEQYF. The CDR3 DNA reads TGTGCCACCAGCAGAGATCCCCAGGGAACGTACGAGCAGTACTTC.

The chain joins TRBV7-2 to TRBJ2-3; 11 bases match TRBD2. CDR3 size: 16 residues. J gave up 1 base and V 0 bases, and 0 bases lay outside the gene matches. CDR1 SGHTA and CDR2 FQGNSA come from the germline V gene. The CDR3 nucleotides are TGTGCCAGCAGCTTAGCTAGCGGGGGGGGCACAGATACGCAGTATTTT. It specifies CASSLASGGGTDTQYF.

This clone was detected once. In DNA form, the CDR3 reads TGCGCCAGCAGCCAGCGAGGGGGGGCGAACACCAATGAAAAACTGTTTTTT. This translates into CASSQRGGANTNEKLFF. The chain combines TRBV4-1 with TRBJ1-4; D perhaps matches TRBD1 (6 bases). V was shortened by 3 bases and J by 5 bases, with 19 bases between the two germline ends. The CDR3 spans 17 residues. Looked up from germline, CDR1 is MGHRA and CDR2 is YSYEKL.

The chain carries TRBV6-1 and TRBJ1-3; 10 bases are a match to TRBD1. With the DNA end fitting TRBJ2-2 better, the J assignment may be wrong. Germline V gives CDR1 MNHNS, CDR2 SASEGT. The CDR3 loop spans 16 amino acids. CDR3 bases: TGTGCCAGCAGTGAATCGAGGACAGGGGGTCACGGGGAGCTGTTTTTT. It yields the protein CASSESRTGGHGELFF.

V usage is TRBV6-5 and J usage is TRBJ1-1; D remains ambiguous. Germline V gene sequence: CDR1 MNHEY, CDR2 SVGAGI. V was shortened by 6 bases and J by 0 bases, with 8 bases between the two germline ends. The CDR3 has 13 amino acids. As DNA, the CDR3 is TGTGCCAGCAGGGGCAACCTGAACACTGAAGCTTTCTTT. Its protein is CASRGNLNTEAFF.

The CDR3 DNA reads as TGTGCCTGGGGACAGGGGGTGGAGGCCGGGGAGCTGTTTTTT. Translation: CAWGQGVEAGELFF. The chain links TRBV30 to TRBJ2-2; TRBD1 aligns across 10 bases. The CDR3 is 14 amino acids. Germline CDR1 and CDR2: GTSNPN and SVGIG (reference sequence). J lost 6 bases, V lost 5 bases, and 6 bases had no gene match.

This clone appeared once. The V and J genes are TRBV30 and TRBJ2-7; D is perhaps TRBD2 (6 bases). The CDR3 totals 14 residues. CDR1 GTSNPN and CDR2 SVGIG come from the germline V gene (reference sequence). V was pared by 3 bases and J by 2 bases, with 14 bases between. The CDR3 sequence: CAWRVGGVAYEQYF. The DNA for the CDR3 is TGTGCCTGGAGGGTCGGAGGGGTGGCCTACGAGCAGTACTTC.

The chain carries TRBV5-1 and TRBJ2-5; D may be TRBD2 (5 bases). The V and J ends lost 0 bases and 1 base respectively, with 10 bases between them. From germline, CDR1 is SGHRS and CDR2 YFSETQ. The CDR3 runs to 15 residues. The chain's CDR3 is CASSLGGDGQETQYF. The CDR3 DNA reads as TGCGCCAGCAGCTTGGGGGGAGATGGCCAAGAGACCCAGTACTTC.